This TCR beta chain was retrieved from a study of control samples from healthy donors and cancer patients. Some clones are missing from TCRdb's copy, which holds only in-frame ones; the method was immunoSEQ multiplex PCR. The table has approximately 93,000 clones, 85% to 90% seen once. V gave up 0 bases and J gave up 3 bases, with 9 bases separating them. Germline lookup yields CDR1 SGHRS and CDR2 YFSETQ. This CDR3 has 14 residues. The chain employs TRBV5-1 and TRBJ1-2, with a weak D call TRBD1 (5 bases). The specimen sequenced was PBMCs. The TCR originated in a woman aged 45-65 years with colorectal cancer. The CDR3 is CASSLEGRDYGYTF. As DNA, the CDR3 is TGCGCCAGCAGCTTGGAGGGCAGGGACTATGGCTACACCTTC.